The sequence of this TCR beta chain was determined in a study of T cell repertoires in cytomegalovirus infection (dated by TCRdb to the late 2010s). Describing the broader study: The HLA type of each donor mattered for the analysis, because public TCR beta signatures pointed to carriage of CMV infection along with the matching HLA type. Broad study findings and their caveats: The ex vivo response was dominated by HLA-C-restricted CMV-specific TCR beta clonotypes, which also provided the single most frequent clonotype in two of eight donors. In both this cohort and an independent cohort of 352 donors, the cumulative frequency of public TCR beta family members distinguished carriers of CMV infection plus the relevant HLA type.

On this clonotype: No antigen is known for it. Base quality data are lacking; no much larger clone is found one base away.

The germline V gene (reference sequence) yields MNHEY for CDR1 and SMNVEV for CDR2. Taken from cysteine to phenylalanine, the CDR3 has 13 residues. Only CDR3 DNA is held: 39 bases, read in frame from base 1. The junction shows trimming of 5 bases on V and 3 bases on J, plus 8 bases between the germline ends. Sequencing was carried out with an Illumina HiSeq 1500. Through fastp at Q25 and MiXCR, TCRdb rebuilt clones from the public reads, retaining in-frame beta chains. CDR3 protein duplicates are merged, each entry listing the most common genes and DNA. The sample records approximately 550,000 distinct CDR3 sequences, approximately 15% of which are singletons. The top ten clonotypes cover about 24% of the sample.

This TCR came from a human donor in good health (CMV status not recorded). Some clones in this sample may be carry-over from other donors' samples. Sequenced sample: CD8+ T cells from PBMCs. This chain joins TRBV27 to TRBJ1-5; the D segment could be TRBD1, given 5 matching bases. At the DNA level, the sequence is TGTGCCAGCAGTGCGGGGGTCAATCAGCCCCAGCATTTT. Its translation is CASSAGVNQPQHF.